A selection of T cell receptor beta chains follows, all from one sample in a study of vaccination effects on CD4 cells after COVID-19. These TCRs' antigens remain unknown. Measured with immunoSEQ multiplex PCR; TCRdb has only the in-frame clones, and not every one. The sample lists around 59,000 clones, about 78% seen once, with approximately 1.9% in the top ten. Sample: CD4+ T cells from PBMCs cultured with HCoV-OC43 spike peptides, taken after COVID-19 vaccination. The receptors were sampled from a human donor who received a COVID-19 vaccine. Each CDR3 is given with its conserved first and last residue. D genes are given only for firm matches. Some rows mark clone size as missing; the rest say once, few, many or name a class of expanded clone.

>TRBD1|TRBV30|TRBJ2-4|-
TGTGCCTGGAGCGCCGGACAGGGGTCCAAAAACATTCAGTACTTC
CAWSAGQGSKNIQYF
>-|TRBV7-3|TRBJ1-4|once
TGTGCCAGCAGCTTAAGGACGGATGAAAAACTGTTTTTT
CASSLRTDEKLFF
>-|TRBV5-1|TRBJ2-1|-
TGCGCCAGCAGCTTGAGCCTAGGGAGCCTTTCCTACAATGAGCAGTTCTTC
CASSLSLGSLSYNEQFF
>TRBD1|TRBV11-2|TRBJ1-6|few
TGTGCCAGCAGCCCGCCGAGGACAGGGGACAATTCACCCCTCCACTTT
CASSPPRTGDNSPLHF
>-|TRBV5-4|TRBJ2-3|-
TGTGCCAGCAGCTTTCAAGGGGTTCGCGATACGCAGTATTTT
CASSFQGVRDTQYF
>TRBD2|TRBV19|TRBJ2-2|-
TGTGCCAGTAGTAAAGGGACTAGCGGGGAGACCGGGGAGCTGTTTTTT
CASSKGTSGETGELFF
>-|TRBV30|TRBJ1-5|-
TGTGCCTGGAGCGGAAATAGCAATCAGCCCCAGCATTTT
CAWSGNSNQPQHF
>TRBD2|TRBV3-1/TRBV3-2|TRBJ2-1|-
TGTGCCAGCAGCCAAGACTCCGTGCGGGGGGGCAAAGACAATGAGCAGTTCTTC
CASSQDSVRGGKDNEQFF
>-|TRBV5-5|TRBJ1-4|-
TGTGCCAGCAGCCCAAGAGGGACCGCAGCAACTAATGAAAAACTGTTTTTT
CASSPRGTAATNEKLFF
>-|TRBV6-1|TRBJ1-5|-
TGTGCCAGCAGCGAACTGATTGGGCAGAGCAATCAGCCCCAGCATTTT
CASSELIGQSNQPQHF